The clone carrying this T cell receptor (beta chain) turned up a few times. Its antigen is unknown. This sample is part of a study of T cell responses to AZD1222 COVID-19 vaccine. Study results and limitations: CD4 TCRs associated with vaccination spanned spike, dominating at 160-218 and 743-854. Donors were largely white British and mainly female; clonal diversity was possibly underestimated. Researchers took repertoire samples only after the peak T cell response had come.

Repertoires were generated with immunoSEQ multiplex PCR, while TCRdb's copy carries only in-frame clones and drops some. Of 30,000 to 40,000 clones listed, 75% to 85% are singletons. This CDR3 comprises 15 residues. Losses at the gene ends were 2 bases for V and 2 bases for J; bases not matched to a gene: 5. Germline values: CDR1 MNHEY, CDR2 SVGEGT. The chain carries TRBV6-2 or TRBV6-3 and TRBJ2-7, with 8 bases fitting TRBD1. The sample in question was peripheral blood, obtained 28 days after the second AZD1222 dose. The clonotype comes from an adult who received the AZD1222 COVID-19 vaccine. CDR3 DNA: TGTGCCAGCAGTTACGGTGACAGGGGAACCTACGAGCAGTACGTC. Protein: CASSYGDRGTYEQYV.